This T cell receptor (beta chain) was identified during a study of blood T cell repertoires in COVID-19. Across the study: Both acute and convalescent COVID-19 samples were obtained from the United States, Italy and Spain. T cells, B-cell-depleted T cells, or PBMCs provided the cDNA or gDNA that served as material.

TCRdb's table, derived via immunoSEQ multiplex PCR, lists solely in-frame clones and lacks some. In the table there are under 250,000 clones, under 85% of which are singletons. Deletions cut 4 bases from V and 5 bases from J, with 11 bases between. The CDR3 consists of 13 residues. Germline V CDR1 and CDR2: SQVTM, ANQGSEA. Clinical history reported by participants formed the basis on which cohorts were assigned. Each recovered donor of Cohort 3 presented with two negative PCRs, clearance, or symptom resolution. The TCR was taken from a man in his fifties or sixties who had recovered from COVID-19. Sequences were obtained from PBMCs or T cells enriched from blood (not recorded which). This chain connects TRBV29-1 to TRBJ2-2; possible D gene TRBD1, 5 bases. CDR3 sequence: CSVGRGKTGELFF. Written as DNA, the CDR3 is TGCAGCGTTGGTAGGGGAAAGACCGGGGAGCTGTTTTTT.